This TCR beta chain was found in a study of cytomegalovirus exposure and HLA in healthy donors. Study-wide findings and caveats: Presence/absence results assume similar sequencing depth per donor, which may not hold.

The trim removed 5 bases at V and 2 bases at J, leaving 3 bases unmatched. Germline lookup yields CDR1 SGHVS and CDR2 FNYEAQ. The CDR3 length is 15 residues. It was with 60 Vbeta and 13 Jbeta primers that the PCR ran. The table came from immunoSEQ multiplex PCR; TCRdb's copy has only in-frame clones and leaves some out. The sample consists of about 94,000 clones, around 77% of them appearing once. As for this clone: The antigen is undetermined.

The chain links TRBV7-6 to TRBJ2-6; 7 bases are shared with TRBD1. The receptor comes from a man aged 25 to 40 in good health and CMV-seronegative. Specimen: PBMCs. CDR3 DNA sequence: TGTGCCAGCAGCCCCGACAGGGCTGGGGCCAACGTCCTGACTTTC. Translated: CASSPDRAGANVLTF.